These 29 T cell receptor beta chains were sequenced from one sample in a study of T cell repertoires in cytomegalovirus infection. TCRdb re-called the reads with MiXCR, one entry per CDR3 protein. The profile shows hundreds of thousands of distinct CDR3 sequences, roughly 9.5% of them singletons. The sequenced material came from PBMCs. Receptors were obtained from a human donor in good health (CMV status not recorded). Some clones in this sample may be carry-over from other donors' samples.

The rearrangement joins TRBV29-1 to TRBJ2-2; D perhaps matches TRBD2 (5 bases). This CDR3 is 12 amino acids long. CDR1 and CDR2 (germline): SQVTM, ANQGSEA. V was shortened by 1 base and J by 7 bases, with 7 bases between the two germline ends. The DNA for the CDR3 is TGCAGCGTTGAAGCGGGATACGGGGAGCTGTTTTTT. Encoded protein: CSVEAGYGELFF.

This clonotype was seen at least ten times. CDR3 bases: TGTGCCAGCAGAAATTCAGGGTTGAATCAGCCCCAGCATTTT. Translated: CASRNSGLNQPQHF. V and J are TRBV28 and TRBJ1-5; D may be TRBD1 (5 bases). The CDR3 totals 14 residues. Between the trimmed V and J ends, which lost 6 bases and 4 bases, there was a span of 13 bases. Germline CDR1 reads MDHEN; CDR2 reads SYDVKM.

There are a few counts of this clonotype. V and J are TRBV7-8 and TRBJ1-1; D not resolved. This CDR3 contains 13 residues. Trimming removed 4 bases at V and 7 bases at J, with 13 bases between. CDR1 is SGHVS and CDR2 is FQNEAQ in the germline V gene. DNA of the CDR3: TGTGCCAGCAGCTCCGGACGGCTCCTTGAAGCTTTCTTT. It encodes CASSSGRLLEAFF.

This clonotype was recorded many times. In DNA form, the CDR3 reads TGTGCCAGCAGCGGGGGGGCCAGCTCTGGAAACACCATATATTTT. This gives the protein CASSGGASSGNTIYF. The chain uses TRBV7-2 and TRBJ1-3, with a possible D match to TRBD1 (6 bases). Germline loops: CDR1 SGHTA, CDR2 FQGNSA. The CDR3 consists of 15 residues. V lost 5 bases and J lost 0, with 11 bases in between.

This clonotype was seen a handful of times. V and J are TRBV6-2 or TRBV6-3 and TRBJ1-1; tentative D call: TRBD1 (5 bases). V was pared by 6 bases and J by 10 bases, with 12 bases between. Germline CDR1 reads MNHEY; CDR2 reads SVGEGT. This CDR3 comprises 11 residues. The CDR3 reads CASSSRVRAFF. The CDR3 nucleotides read TGTGCCAGCAGCAGCAGGGTCAGAGCTTTCTTT.

This clonotype occurred many times. V gene TRBV7-2 combines with J gene TRBJ2-1; 12 positions match TRBD2. Trimming removed 3 bases from V and 5 bases from J; junction bases left unmatched: 8. The CDR3 runs to 17 residues. Germline loops: CDR1 SGHTA, CDR2 FQGNSA. DNA of the CDR3: TGTGCCAGCAGCTTGACGACTAGCGGGGGTTTCCACAATGAGCAGTTCTTC. It encodes CASSLTTSGGFHNEQFF.

This clonotype was counted ten times or more. The gene calls are TRBV12-3 or TRBV12-4 and TRBJ1-1; D might be TRBD1 (5 bases). The CDR3 consists of 12 residues. Trimming removed 5 bases at V and 5 bases at J, with 9 bases between. The DNA of the CDR3 is TGTGCCAGCAGTGGGGGTGTGACTGAAGCTTTCTTT. Translating gives CASSGGVTEAFF.

This clonotype was picked up many times. This chain links TRBV7-2 with TRBJ1-1, with D hard to call. Germline values: CDR1 SGHTA, CDR2 FQGNSA. The CDR3 totals 15 residues. V shed 3 bases and J shed 1 base, with 12 bases lying between them. CDR3 sequence (DNA): TGTGCCAGCAGCTTCCACTCCGAGGGGAACACTGAAGCTTTCTTT. Amino acids: CASSFHSEGNTEAFF.

The chain joins TRBV19 to TRBJ2-1; TRBD2 matches 8 bases. Germline V gene sequence: CDR1 LNHDA, CDR2 SQIVND (reference sequence). V lost 4 bases and J lost 3; bases outside the gene matches: 14. The CDR3 contains 18 residues. This CDR3 is CASSRTLSGIQIYNEQFF. As DNA, the CDR3 is TGTGCCAGTAGTAGGACCCTTAGCGGGATCCAGATCTACAATGAGCAGTTCTTC.

The sample holds a few counts of this clonotype. This rearrangement joins TRBV5-1 to TRBJ2-3; D is unclear. V was shortened by 0 bases and J by 2 bases, with 10 bases between the two germline ends. CDR3 size: 15 residues. Germline V gene lookup returns CDR1 SGHRS and CDR2 YFSETQ. The CDR3 sequence is CASSLVSAFTDTQYF. Written as DNA, the CDR3 is TGCGCCAGCAGCTTGGTGTCGGCCTTCACAGATACGCAGTATTTT.

On this clonotype: This may come from a read error, since a much larger clone is one base off. The chain is built from TRBV7-2 and TRBJ2-7; 11 bases agree with TRBD2. The CDR3 totals 14 residues. Germline V gene sequence: CDR1 SGHTA, CDR2 FQGNSA. Germline trimming cut 8 bases from V and 9 bases from J; bases unmatched to any gene: 12. In DNA, the CDR3 is TGTGCCAGCGGGTTAGCGGGGGGGCGGAGGGGGCAGTACTTC. Protein product: CASGLAGGRRGQYF.

The chain recombines TRBV15 with TRBJ1-2, with TRBD1 identical over 12 bases. This CDR3 is built from 14 residues. In germline, CDR1 is LNHNV, CDR2 YYDKDF (reference sequence). V was clipped by 6 bases and J by 7 bases; unmatched bases: 6. The CDR3 region has the DNA TGTGCCACCAGACCGGGACAGGGGGCCGGTGGCTACACCTTC. It encodes CATRPGQGAGGYTF.

This clonotype was detected many times. This chain connects TRBV7-9 to TRBJ2-5, with D perhaps being TRBD1 or TRBD2 (5 bases each). The CDR3 has 15 amino acids. Germline V gives CDR1 SEHNR, CDR2 FQNEAQ (reference sequence). V lost 5 bases, J lost 4 bases, and 17 bases lay in between. The CDR3 DNA is TGTGCCAGCAGCGCCGGGACCATAGGAGTAGAGACCCAGTACTTC. Residues: CASSAGTIGVETQYF.

The CDR3 coding sequence is TGTGCCAGCTCAACAGGGGGCGGTTACAATGAGCAGTTCTTC. It yields the protein CASSTGGGYNEQFF. The rearrangement uses TRBV18 and TRBJ2-1; 9 positions agree with TRBD1. Per germline, CDR1 KGHSH and CDR2 LQKENI. This CDR3 spans 14 amino acids. V lost 5 bases and J lost 4; bases outside the gene matches: 3. Full variable domain (outside the CDR3, taken from reference TRBV18 and TRBJ2-1): NAGVMQNPRHLVRRRGQEARLRCSPMKGHSHVYWYRQLPEEGLKFMVYLQKENIIDESGMPKERFSAEFPKEGPSILRIQQVVRGDSAAYFCASSTGGGYNEQFFGPGTRLTVL.

There are a few counts of this clonotype. The chain carries TRBV6-2 or TRBV6-3 and TRBJ2-1, with TRBD2 identical over 12 bases. This CDR3 is built from 18 residues. CDR1 is MNHEY and CDR2 is SVGEGT in the germline V gene. Trimming took 2 bases from V and 5 from J; bases not matched to a gene: 10. The DNA for the CDR3 is TGTGCCAGCAGTTACCGACTCCTAGCGGGGGGGCCTAACAATGAGCAGTTCTTC. Protein: CASSYRLLAGGPNNEQFF.

The chain has TRBV9 and TRBJ2-7; maybe TRBD2 (5 bases). Trimming took 4 bases from V and 5 from J, leaving 13 bases between them. Germline values: CDR1 SGDLS, CDR2 YYNGEE. This CDR3 is 13 amino acids long. The CDR3 loop is CASSLAGNHEQYF. CDR3 DNA: TGTGCCAGCAGCCTCGCCGGGAACCACGAGCAGTACTTC. Complete variable domain (other parts from reference TRBV9 and TRBJ2-7): DSGVTQTPKHLITATGQRVTLRCSPRSGDLSVYWYQQSLDQGLQFLIQYYNGEERAKGNILERFSAQQFPDLHSELNLSSLELGDSALYFCASSLAGNHEQYFGPGTRLTVT.

This clonotype has a count of ten or more. The rearrangement uses TRBV19 and TRBJ1-5; no definite D call. Trimming took off 5 bases at V and 7 bases at J, with 15 bases between the two ends. The CDR3 is 14 amino acids. Germline V gene data show CDR1 as LNHDA and CDR2 as SQIVND (reference sequence). DNA for the CDR3: TGTGCCAGTAGTGAATCCTCAACAGTGCAGCCCCAGCATTTT. Translating gives CASSESSTVQPQHF.

The rearrangement links TRBV20-1 to TRBJ1-2, with D uncertain. Trimming pared 5 bases from V and 4 bases from J, leaving 11 bases between. CDR1 is DFQATT and CDR2 is SNEGSKA in the germline V gene (reference sequence). CDR3 length: 12 residues. The CDR3 protein is CSAPTDSYGYTF. CDR3 DNA: TGCAGTGCTCCAACCGATTCCTATGGCTACACCTTC.

V gene TRBV6-2 or TRBV6-3 combines with J gene TRBJ2-1; tentatively, D is TRBD2 (5 bases). Germline V CDR1 and CDR2: MNHEY, SVGEGT. The V end lost 1 base, the J end lost 7 bases, and 11 bases lay between the germline ends. The CDR3 totals 14 residues. This chain's CDR3 is CASSYFGGSNEQFF. The CDR3 DNA reads TGTGCCAGCAGTTACTTTGGTGGGAGTAATGAGCAGTTCTTC.

This clonotype has at least ten counts. The chain combines TRBV6-2 or TRBV6-3 with TRBJ1-5, with D perhaps matching TRBD1 (6 bases). The V and J ends lost 8 bases and 1 base respectively, with 15 bases between them. This CDR3 contains 15 residues. In germline, CDR1 is MNHEY, CDR2 SVGEGT. The chain's CDR3 is CASLFGGGSNQPQHF. Written as DNA, the CDR3 is TGTGCCAGCCTTTTTGGGGGCGGAAGCAATCAGCCCCAGCATTTT.

This clonotype was observed many times. This rearrangement joins TRBV7-8 to TRBJ1-6; no definite D call. V lost 1 base and J lost 3, with 13 bases in between. The V gene's germline CDR1 is SGHVS and CDR2 FQNEAQ. CDR3 length: 17 residues. The chain's CDR3 is CASSLDHPTLYNSPLHF. CDR3 in DNA: TGTGCCAGCAGCTTAGACCACCCGACCCTCTATAATTCACCCCTCCACTTT.

This chain joins TRBV6-4 and TRBJ1-5; D unclear. The V gene's germline CDR1 is MRHNA and CDR2 SNTAGT. This CDR3 has 14 amino acids. The ends were cut back, 1 base at V and 9 bases at J, with 13 bases in the middle. The CDR3 loop reads CASSDLGSSGPQHF. CDR3 coding DNA: TGTGCCAGCAGTGACTTGGGGTCCTCTGGGCCCCAGCATTTT.

V and J are TRBV19 and TRBJ1-5; 7 nucleotides agree with TRBD1. Germline V CDR1 and CDR2: LNHDA, SQIVND (reference sequence). The CDR3 length is 14 residues. The ends lost 6 bases at V and 4 bases at J; junction bases unmatched: 6. The CDR3 protein is CASRQTGRNQPQHF. In DNA form, the CDR3 reads TGTGCCAGTAGGCAGACAGGGAGGAATCAGCCCCAGCATTTT.

The chain employs TRBV7-9 and TRBJ2-7, with 9 bases matching TRBD2. The V and J ends lost 10 bases and 5 bases, in that order; junction bases with no gene match: 6. This CDR3 is 12 amino acids long. Looked up from germline, CDR1 is SEHNR and CDR2 is FQNEAQ (reference sequence). CDR3 protein: CATLGGGDEQYF. The CDR3 DNA follows: TGTGCCACCCTCGGCGGGGGGGACGAGCAGTACTTC.

This clonotype was seen only a few times. The chain recombines TRBV5-1 with TRBJ2-7, with 8 positions matching TRBD1. Per the germline V gene, CDR1 is SGHRS and CDR2 is YFSETQ. The CDR3 totals 14 residues. The ends lost 5 bases at V and 4 bases at J; junction bases unmatched: 8. The CDR3 region has the DNA TGCGCCAGCAGGCACGGACAGGGCCAGTACGAGCAGTACTTC. It is translated as CASRHGQGQYEQYF.

This clonotype was observed at least ten times. The chain carries TRBV27 and TRBJ2-7, with no clear D. Trimming took off 0 bases at V and 0 bases at J, with 6 bases between the two ends. Germline loops: CDR1 MNHEY, CDR2 SMNVEV (reference sequence). This CDR3 is 14 amino acids long. The CDR3: CASSLSGNSYEQYF. The CDR3 DNA reads as TGTGCCAGCAGTTTATCAGGGAACTCCTACGAGCAGTACTTC.

The chain recombines TRBV6-1 with TRBJ2-5; 7 nucleotides align to TRBD2. Germline loops: CDR1 MNHNS, CDR2 SASEGT. The ends lost 2 bases at V and 1 base at J; junction bases unmatched: 7. The CDR3 extends over 16 amino acids. In DNA, the CDR3 is TGTGCCAGCAGTGAATCAGGGAGGGTGGCCCAAGAGACCCAGTACTTC. Translation: CASSESGRVAQETQYF.

Ten or more counts support this clonotype. The chain couples TRBV4-2 to TRBJ2-3; the D is unclear. This CDR3 spans 16 amino acids. CDR1 and CDR2 (germline): LGHNA, YNFKEQ. V was trimmed by 0 bases and J by 3 bases, leaving 13 bases between them. CDR3 sequence reads: CASSQEMAPRTDTQYF. The CDR3 DNA sequence: TGTGCCAGCAGCCAAGAAATGGCTCCGAGGACAGATACGCAGTATTTT.

This clonotype was detected ten times or more. The chain has TRBV12-3 or TRBV12-4 and TRBJ1-5, with D tentatively TRBD1 (5 bases). The CDR3 totals 16 residues. The V end lost 2 bases, the J end lost 2 bases, and 13 bases lay between the germline ends. This CDR3 reads CASSLMGHNGNQPQHF. CDR3 bases: TGTGCCAGCAGTTTAATGGGGCATAATGGCAATCAGCCCCAGCATTTT.